The next 18 T cell receptor beta chains were all read from a single sample in a study of cytotoxic CD8 clonotypes in ibrutinib-treated CLL listed by TCRdb under 2021. This sample's time point label indicates: about twelve months on ibrutinib. Library preparation used the immunoSEQ multiplex PCR assay. What TCRdb holds here is the immuneACCESS table cut down to in-frame rearrangements. Part of the clones is not present; checked against another copy, under half of the missing clones reflect an unresolved V gene, and the others are unexplained. Recorded for this sample are approximately 190,000 clones; just over 70% of them occurred a single time. 5.9% of the sample is in the top ten clones. Sequences were derived from PBMCs, sampled after 12 months of ibrutinib treatment. These receptors all stem from a human donor with chronic lymphocytic leukemia.

This clone turned up a few times. The rearrangement uses TRBV2 and TRBJ1-4; weak D call: TRBD1 (5 bases). V lost 3 bases, J lost 7 bases, and 15 bases lay in between. This CDR3 is built from 15 residues. Germline CDR1 reads SNHLY; CDR2 reads FYNNEI. CDR3 nucleotides: TGTGCCAGCAGTGATAGGGGAGGCGGAATTGAAAAACTGTTTTTT. This gives the protein CASSDRGGGIEKLFF.

V usage is TRBV2 and J usage is TRBJ2-6; no firm D call. The germline CDR1 and CDR2 sequences are SNHLY and FYNNEI. The V gene lost 6 bases and the J gene lost 7 bases, with 13 bases spanning the gap. The length of the CDR3 is 14 residues. CDR3 amino acids: CASSGQRYANVLTF. The CDR3 nucleotides are TGTGCCAGCAGCGGGCAAAGGTACGCCAACGTCCTGACTTTC.

The chain combines TRBV28 with TRBJ2-7, with 7 bases that match TRBD2. The germline gives CDR1 MDHEN, CDR2 SYDVKM. This CDR3 region has 14 residues. The J segment lost 0 bases and the V segment lost 8 bases, leaving 7 bases of the junction unmatched. DNA for the CDR3: TGTGCCAGCGGGCTCGGGGGGATCTCCTACGAGCAGTACTTC. It translates to CASGLGGISYEQYF.

This clone is a singleton in its sample. The V call is TRBV27, the J call TRBJ2-7, with D perhaps matching TRBD1 or TRBD2 (5 bases each). Trimming removed 0 bases at V and 3 bases at J, with 12 bases between. The CDR3 is 15 residues long. CDR1 is MNHEY and CDR2 is SMNVEV in the germline V gene (reference sequence). The CDR3 reads CASSLSEGFHYEQYF. As DNA, the CDR3 is TGTGCCAGCAGTTTATCAGAGGGGTTTCACTACGAGCAGTACTTC.

The chain has TRBV18 and TRBJ1-5, with D maybe TRBD1 (5 bases). The germline gives CDR1 KGHSH, CDR2 LQKENI. The CDR3 has 17 residues. V was trimmed by 2 bases and J by 6 bases, leaving 20 bases between them. This chain's CDR3 is CASSPLGGGTVGQPQHF. The CDR3 bases are TGTGCCAGCTCACCATTGGGTGGAGGGACTGTCGGTCAGCCCCAGCATTTT.

The chain is built from TRBV4-2 and TRBJ1-1; D gene uncertain. Trimming shortened V by 2 bases and J by 0 bases, and 7 bases separated the two germline ends. The CDR3 is 14 residues long. The germline CDR1 and CDR2 sequences are LGHNA and YNFKEQ. The CDR3 protein is CASSQYDMNTEAFF. The CDR3 DNA follows: TGTGCCAGCAGCCAATACGACATGAACACTGAAGCTTTCTTT.

This clone showed up just a few times. The genes are TRBV21-1 and TRBJ2-7; the table's TRBD1 call for D was not verified on the DNA. TRBV21-1 is annotated as a pseudogene. The CDR3 consists of 15 residues. The CDR3 nucleotides read TGTGCCAGCAGCATGAAGGGGTCGAGCTCCTACGAGCAGTACTTC. As protein: CASSMKGSSSYEQYF.

The chain employs TRBV30 and TRBJ2-7; no clear D. Germline CDR1 is GTSNPN and CDR2 is SVGIG (reference sequence). The CDR3 is 13 amino acids. V lost 1 base, J lost 2 bases, and 9 bases lay in between. The CDR3: CAWSGGLAYEQYF. The CDR3 region has the DNA TGTGCCTGGAGTGGTGGGCTTGCCTACGAGCAGTACTTC.

The chain has TRBV29-1 and TRBJ1-4; no clear D gene. Looked up from germline, CDR1 is SQVTM and CDR2 is ANQGSEA. V lost 5 bases to trimming and J lost 3 bases, with 13 bases between them. CDR3 length: 14 amino acids. The DNA of the CDR3 is TGCAGCGTTACAGAGCGGGCGGCTAATGAAAAACTGTTTTTT. Translating it yields CSVTERAANEKLFF.

The chain carries TRBV5-1 and TRBJ2-3; 7 bases line up with TRBD1. The CDR3 has 15 amino acids. From germline, CDR1 is SGHRS and CDR2 YFSETQ. The trim removed 2 bases at V and 1 base at J, leaving 4 bases unmatched. The CDR3 DNA follows: TGCGCCAGCAGCTTTGGGGACAGTCGCACAGATACGCAGTATTTT. Translated, it gives CASSFGDSRTDTQYF.

The chain carries TRBV6-1 and TRBJ1-5; D is perhaps TRBD1 (5 bases). The CDR3 is 14 amino acids. The germline CDR1 and CDR2 sequences are MNHNS and SASEGT. V lost 9 bases and J 1 base, leaving 13 bases between the germline ends. The DNA for the CDR3 is TGTGCCAGTGACAGCCTGTGGAGCAATCAGCCCCAGCATTTT. It encodes CASDSLWSNQPQHF.

This clone was observed once. The chain carries TRBV7-3 and TRBJ2-3, with 7 nucleotides matching TRBD1. This CDR3 comprises 16 residues. V lost 6 bases to trimming and J lost 1 base; unmatched junction nucleotides: 10. CDR1 and CDR2 (germline): SGHTA, FQGTGA. CDR3 sequence reads: CASSPDWGTGTDTQYF. The CDR3 nucleotides read TGTGCCAGCAGTCCTGATTGGGGGACAGGCACAGATACGCAGTATTTT.

This clone has only one observation. The chain uses TRBV9 and TRBJ1-1; perhaps TRBD1 as D (6 bases). Germline V gives CDR1 SGDLS, CDR2 YYNGEE. The CDR3 consists of 13 residues. The V gene lost 2 bases and the J gene lost 8 bases, with 13 bases spanning the gap. The CDR3 bases are TGTGCCAGCAGCGTTCGACAGGCTTCGGAAGCTTTCTTT. Translating it yields CASSVRQASEAFF.

The rearrangement links TRBV9 to TRBJ2-1; no clear D. V was shortened by 2 bases and J by 2 bases, with 11 bases between the two germline ends. This CDR3 contains 15 residues. Germline CDR1 is SGDLS and CDR2 is YYNGEE. CDR3 residues: CASSVAGSTYNEQFF. The CDR3 DNA reads as TGTGCCAGCAGCGTGGCAGGATCTACCTACAATGAGCAGTTCTTC.

This clone showed up just once. The CDR3 DNA is TGTGCCAGCAGCTTAGTTGTTGGTGAGGCGGCGAGCAATGAGCAGTTCTTC. It encodes CASSLVVGEAASNEQFF. J is TRBJ2-1 and V is TRBV7-9; no definite D call. CDR3 length: 17 residues. V was cut by 1 base and J by 6 bases, with 19 bases left in between. Germline loops: CDR1 SEHNR, CDR2 FQNEAQ (reference sequence).

The V and J genes are TRBV7-8 and TRBJ1-2; D is undetermined. V was shortened by 5 bases and J by 4 bases, with 14 bases between the two germline ends. Germline V gives CDR1 SGHVS, CDR2 FQNEAQ. The CDR3 is 14 amino acids. The CDR3 DNA reads TGTGCCAGCAGCCCCCGGGCCGAAGTCTATGGCTACACCTTC. Translation gives CASSPRAEVYGYTF.

The chain uses TRBV2 and TRBJ2-3; no clear D. The CDR3 loop spans 12 amino acids. V gave up 8 bases and J gave up 0 bases, with 6 bases separating them. The germline gives CDR1 SNHLY, CDR2 FYNNEI. Here the CDR3 reads CASSGSTDTQYF. The CDR3 bases are TGTGCCAGCTCGGGTAGCACAGATACGCAGTATTTT.

The V gene is TRBV5-1, the J gene TRBJ1-1; D possibly corresponds to TRBD1 (5 bases). V gave up 5 bases and J gave up 1 base, with 12 bases separating them. This CDR3 is 14 amino acids long. Germline lookup yields CDR1 SGHRS and CDR2 YFSETQ. CDR3 nucleotide sequence: TGCGCCAGCAGTGTAGGACACTCGAACACTGAAGCTTTCTTT. Translating it yields CASSVGHSNTEAFF.